The text below deals with one TCR beta chain. The length of the CDR3 is 16 residues. Losses at the gene ends were 3 bases for V and 10 bases for J; bases not matched to a gene: 13. Germline values: CDR1 SGDLS, CDR2 YYNGEE. Authors' analysis steps: Scientists estimated how many nucleated cells there were by amplifying reference gene primers. Measured with immunoSEQ multiplex PCR; TCRdb has only the in-frame clones, and not every one. V, J and clone size are those of that table, while D and trimming were read from the DNA. Of a few hundred thousand clones listed, roughly 89% are singletons. The data derive from a study of blood T cell repertoires in COVID-19. Study details: Donors in the United States, Italy and Spain gave samples during acute or convalescent COVID-19. The cDNA or gDNA used as material had been derived from T cells, B-cell-depleted T cells, or PBMCs.

The chain joins TRBV9 to TRBJ1-6; 7 bases are shared with TRBD1. The receptor's source is a man aged 45-65 years with acute or convalescent COVID-19. Sequenced: peripheral blood. CDR3: CASSGGRDRVGSPLHF. In DNA, the CDR3 is TGTGCCAGCAGCGGGGGGCGAGACAGGGTTGGGTCACCCCTCCACTTT.